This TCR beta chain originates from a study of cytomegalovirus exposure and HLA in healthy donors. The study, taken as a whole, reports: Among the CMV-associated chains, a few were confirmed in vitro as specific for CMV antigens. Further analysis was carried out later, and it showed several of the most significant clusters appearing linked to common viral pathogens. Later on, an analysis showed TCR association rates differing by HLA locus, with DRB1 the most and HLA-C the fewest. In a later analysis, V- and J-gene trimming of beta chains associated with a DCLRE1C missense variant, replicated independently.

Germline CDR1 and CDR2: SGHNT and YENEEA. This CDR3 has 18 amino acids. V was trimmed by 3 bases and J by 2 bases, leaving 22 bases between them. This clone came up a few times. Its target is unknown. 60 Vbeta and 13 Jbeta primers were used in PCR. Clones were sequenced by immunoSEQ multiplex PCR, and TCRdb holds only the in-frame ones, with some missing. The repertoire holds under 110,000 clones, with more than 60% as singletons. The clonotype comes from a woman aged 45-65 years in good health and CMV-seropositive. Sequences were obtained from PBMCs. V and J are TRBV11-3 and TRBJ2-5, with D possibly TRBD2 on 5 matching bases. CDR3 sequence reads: CASSFFPEAYRGQETQYF. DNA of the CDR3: TGTGCCAGCAGCTTTTTCCCCGAAGCTTACCGGGGACAAGAGACCCAGTACTTC.